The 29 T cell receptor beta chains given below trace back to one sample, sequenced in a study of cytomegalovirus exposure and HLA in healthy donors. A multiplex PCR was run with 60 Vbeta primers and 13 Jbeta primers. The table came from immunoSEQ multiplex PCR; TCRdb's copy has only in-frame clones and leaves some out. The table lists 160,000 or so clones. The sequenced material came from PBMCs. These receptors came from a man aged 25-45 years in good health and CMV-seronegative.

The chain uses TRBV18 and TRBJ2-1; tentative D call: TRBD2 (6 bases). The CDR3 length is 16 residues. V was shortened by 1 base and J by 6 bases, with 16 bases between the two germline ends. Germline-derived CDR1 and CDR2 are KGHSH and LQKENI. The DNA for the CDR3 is TGTGCCAGCTCACCACTCGGGAGCTCGGGTATCAATGAGCAGTTCTTC. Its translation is CASSPLGSSGINEQFF.

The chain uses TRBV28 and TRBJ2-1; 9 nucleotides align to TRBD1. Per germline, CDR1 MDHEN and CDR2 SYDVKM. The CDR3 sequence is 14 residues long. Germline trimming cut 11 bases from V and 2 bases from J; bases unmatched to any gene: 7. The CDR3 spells CALGTGKAYNEQFF. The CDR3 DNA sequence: TGTGCCTTAGGGACAGGGAAAGCCTACAATGAGCAGTTCTTC.

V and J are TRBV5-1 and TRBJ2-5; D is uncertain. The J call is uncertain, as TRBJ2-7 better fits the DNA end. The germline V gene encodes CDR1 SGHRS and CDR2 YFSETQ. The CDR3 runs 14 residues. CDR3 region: CASSPRVSSYEQYF. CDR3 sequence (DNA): TGCGCCAGCAGCCCCCGTGTTAGCTCCTACGAGCAGTACTTC.

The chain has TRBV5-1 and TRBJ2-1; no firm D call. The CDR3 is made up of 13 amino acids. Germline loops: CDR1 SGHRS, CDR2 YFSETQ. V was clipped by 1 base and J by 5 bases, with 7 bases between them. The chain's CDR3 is CASSLKLDNEQFF. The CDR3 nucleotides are TGCGCCAGCAGCTTGAAACTCGACAATGAGCAGTTCTTC. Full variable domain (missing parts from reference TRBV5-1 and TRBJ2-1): KAGVTQTPRYLIKTRGQQVTLSCSPISGHRSVSWYQQTPGQGLQFLFEYFSETQRNKGNFPGRFSGRQFSNSRSEMNVSTLELGDSALYLCASSLKLDNEQFFGPGTRLTVL.

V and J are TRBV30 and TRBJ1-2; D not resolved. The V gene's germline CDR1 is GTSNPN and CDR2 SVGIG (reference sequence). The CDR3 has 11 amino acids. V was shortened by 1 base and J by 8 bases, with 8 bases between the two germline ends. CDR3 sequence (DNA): TGTGCCTGGAGTGAGACGGGGGGCTACACCTTC. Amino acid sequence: CAWSETGGYTF.

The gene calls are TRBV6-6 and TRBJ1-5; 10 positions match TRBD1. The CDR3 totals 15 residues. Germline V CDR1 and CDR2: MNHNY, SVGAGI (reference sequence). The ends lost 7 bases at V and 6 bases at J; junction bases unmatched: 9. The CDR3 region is CASTLGQGRGQPQHF. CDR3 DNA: TGTGCCAGCACCCTGGGACAGGGGCGAGGTCAGCCCCAGCATTTT.

CDR3 sequence (DNA): TGTGCCAGCAGCCGACGGGGACAAGAGACCCAGTACTTC. Translation gives CASSRRGQETQYF. This chain links TRBV4-2 with TRBJ2-5; D is possibly TRBD2 (5 bases). From germline, CDR1 is LGHNA and CDR2 YNFKEQ. There are 13 residues in the CDR3. Trimming left V 4 bases short and J 2 bases short, with 8 bases between.

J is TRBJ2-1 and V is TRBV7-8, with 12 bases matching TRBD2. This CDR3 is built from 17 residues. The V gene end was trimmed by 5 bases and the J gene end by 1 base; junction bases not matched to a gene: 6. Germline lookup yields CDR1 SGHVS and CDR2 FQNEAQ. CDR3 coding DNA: TGTGCCAGCAGCCTGGGGACTAGCGGGCTTTCCTACAATGAGCAGTTCTTC. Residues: CASSLGTSGLSYNEQFF.

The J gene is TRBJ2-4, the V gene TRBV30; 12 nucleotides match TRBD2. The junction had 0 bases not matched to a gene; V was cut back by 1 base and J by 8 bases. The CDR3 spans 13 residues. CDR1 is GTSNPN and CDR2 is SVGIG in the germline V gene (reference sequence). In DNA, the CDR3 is TGTGCCTGGAGTGGACTAGCGGGGGACATTCAGTACTTC. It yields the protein CAWSGLAGDIQYF. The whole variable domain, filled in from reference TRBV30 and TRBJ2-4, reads SQTIHQWPATLVQPVGSPLSLECTVEGTSNPNLYWYRQAAGRGLQLLFYSVGIGQISSEVPQNLSASRPQDRQFILSSKKLLLSDSGFYLCAWSGLAGDIQYFGAGTRLSVL.

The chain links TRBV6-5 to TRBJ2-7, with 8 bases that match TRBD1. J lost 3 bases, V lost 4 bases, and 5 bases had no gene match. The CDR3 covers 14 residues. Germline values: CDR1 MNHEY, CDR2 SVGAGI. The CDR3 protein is CASSLGTGLYEQYF. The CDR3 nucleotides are TGTGCCAGCAGTTTAGGGACAGGTCTCTACGAGCAGTACTTC.

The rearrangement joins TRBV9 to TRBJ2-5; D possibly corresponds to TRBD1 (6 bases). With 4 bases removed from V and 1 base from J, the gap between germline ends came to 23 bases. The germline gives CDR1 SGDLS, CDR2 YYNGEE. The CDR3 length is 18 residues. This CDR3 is CASSSHISGTPFQETQYF. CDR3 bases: TGTGCCAGCAGCTCTCACATCTCCGGGACACCCTTCCAAGAGACCCAGTACTTC.

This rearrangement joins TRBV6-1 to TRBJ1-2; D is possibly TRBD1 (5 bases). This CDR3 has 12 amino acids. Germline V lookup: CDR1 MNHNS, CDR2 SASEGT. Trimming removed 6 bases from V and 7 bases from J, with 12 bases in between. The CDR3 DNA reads TGTGCCAGCAGGTCCCAGGGCGGTGGCTACACCTTC. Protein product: CASRSQGGGYTF.

This CDR3 is CASSLVTGGRNTIYF. The CDR3 DNA follows: TGTGCCAGCAGCTTGGTTACAGGGGGCAGAAACACCATATATTTT. The chain has TRBV11-2 and TRBJ1-3, with 9 bases aligning to TRBD1. CDR3 size: 15 residues. The V gene's germline CDR1 is SGHAT and CDR2 FQNNGV. The trim removed 3 bases at V and 5 bases at J, leaving 5 bases unmatched.

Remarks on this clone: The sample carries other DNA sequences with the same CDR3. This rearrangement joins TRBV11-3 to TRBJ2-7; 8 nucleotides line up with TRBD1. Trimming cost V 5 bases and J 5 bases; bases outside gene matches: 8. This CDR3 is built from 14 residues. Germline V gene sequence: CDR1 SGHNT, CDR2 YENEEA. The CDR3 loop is CASSPRQGMNEQYF. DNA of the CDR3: TGTGCCAGCAGCCCCCGACAGGGGATGAACGAGCAGTACTTC.

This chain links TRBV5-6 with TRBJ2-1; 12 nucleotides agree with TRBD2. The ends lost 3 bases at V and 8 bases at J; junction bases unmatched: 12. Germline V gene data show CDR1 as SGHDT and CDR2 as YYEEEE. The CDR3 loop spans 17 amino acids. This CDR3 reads CASSSRLAGVFSDEQFF. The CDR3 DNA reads TGTGCCAGCAGCTCTCGACTAGCGGGAGTATTTAGCGATGAGCAGTTCTTC.

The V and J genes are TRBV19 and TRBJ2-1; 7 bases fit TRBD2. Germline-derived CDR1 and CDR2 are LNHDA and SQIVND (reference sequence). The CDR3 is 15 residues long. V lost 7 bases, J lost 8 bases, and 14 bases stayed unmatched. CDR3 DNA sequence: TGTGCCAGTAAAGTCGGGCGGGAGAATTTCGATGAGCAGTTCTTC. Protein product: CASKVGRENFDEQFF. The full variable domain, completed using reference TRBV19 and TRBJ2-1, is DGGITQSPKYLFRKEGQNVTLSCEQNLNHDAMYWYRQDPGQGLRLIYYSQIVNDFQKGDIAEGYSVSREKKESFPLTVTSAQKNPTAFYLCASKVGRENFDEQFFGPGTRLTVL.

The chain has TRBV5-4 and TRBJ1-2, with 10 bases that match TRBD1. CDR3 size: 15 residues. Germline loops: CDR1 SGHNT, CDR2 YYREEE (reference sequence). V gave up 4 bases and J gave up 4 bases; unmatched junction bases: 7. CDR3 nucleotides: TGTGCCAGCAGCCTGGGACAGGGGAAGGTCTATGGCTACACCTTC. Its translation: CASSLGQGKVYGYTF.

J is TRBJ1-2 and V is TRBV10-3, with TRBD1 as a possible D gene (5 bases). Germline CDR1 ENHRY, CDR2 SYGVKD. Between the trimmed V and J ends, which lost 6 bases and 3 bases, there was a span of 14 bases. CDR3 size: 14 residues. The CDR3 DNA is TGTGCCATCAGCTATCGGGGGATGGACTATGGCTACACCTTC. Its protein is CAISYRGMDYGYTF.

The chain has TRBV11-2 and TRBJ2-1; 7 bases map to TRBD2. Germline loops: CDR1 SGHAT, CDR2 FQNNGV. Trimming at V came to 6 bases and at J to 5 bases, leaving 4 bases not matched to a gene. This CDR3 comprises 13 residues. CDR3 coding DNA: TGTGCCAGCAGAGGAGCGGGACACAATGAGCAGTTCTTC. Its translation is CASRGAGHNEQFF.

CDR3 region: CASSPERGIYNEQFF. The CDR3 region has the DNA TGTGCCAGCTCACCAGAGCGGGGGATCTACAATGAGCAGTTCTTC. V is TRBV18 and J is TRBJ2-1, with TRBD2 matching over 8 bases. Per germline, CDR1 KGHSH and CDR2 LQKENI. The CDR3 has 15 amino acids. Trimming cost V 2 bases and J 3 bases; bases outside gene matches: 3.

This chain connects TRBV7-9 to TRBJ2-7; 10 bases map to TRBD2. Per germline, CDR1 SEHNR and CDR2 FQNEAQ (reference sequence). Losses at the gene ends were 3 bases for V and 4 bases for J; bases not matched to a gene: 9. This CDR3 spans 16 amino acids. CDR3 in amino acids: CASSLPLGTSVYEQYF. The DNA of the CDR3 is TGTGCCAGCAGCTTGCCACTTGGGACTAGCGTGTACGAGCAGTACTTC.

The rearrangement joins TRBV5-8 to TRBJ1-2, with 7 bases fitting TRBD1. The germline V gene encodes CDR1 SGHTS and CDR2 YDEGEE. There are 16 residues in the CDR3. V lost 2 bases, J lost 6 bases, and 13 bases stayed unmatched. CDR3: CASSFHDRAGFDGYTF. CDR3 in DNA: TGTGCCAGCAGCTTCCACGACAGGGCGGGTTTTGATGGCTACACCTTC.

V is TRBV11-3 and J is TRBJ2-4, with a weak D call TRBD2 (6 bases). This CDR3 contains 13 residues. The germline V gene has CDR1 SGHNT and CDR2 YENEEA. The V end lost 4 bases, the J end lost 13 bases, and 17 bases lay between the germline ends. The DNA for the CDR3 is TGTGCCAGCAGCTCCTATTCCTCGACTAGGCAGTACTTC. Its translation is CASSSYSSTRQYF.

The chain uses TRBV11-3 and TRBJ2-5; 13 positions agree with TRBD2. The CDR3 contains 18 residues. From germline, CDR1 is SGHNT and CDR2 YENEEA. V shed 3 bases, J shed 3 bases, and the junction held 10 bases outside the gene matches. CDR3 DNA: TGTGCCAGCAGCTTTTCCGGGACTAGCGGGACTTCGGAAGAGACCCAGTACTTC. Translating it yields CASSFSGTSGTSEETQYF.

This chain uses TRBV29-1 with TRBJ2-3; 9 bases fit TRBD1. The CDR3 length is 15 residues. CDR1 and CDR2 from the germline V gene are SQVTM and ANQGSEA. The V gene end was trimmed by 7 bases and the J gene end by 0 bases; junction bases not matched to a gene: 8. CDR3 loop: CSGGSGTGSTDTQYF. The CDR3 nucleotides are TGCAGCGGGGGATCCGGGACAGGGAGCACAGATACGCAGTATTTT.

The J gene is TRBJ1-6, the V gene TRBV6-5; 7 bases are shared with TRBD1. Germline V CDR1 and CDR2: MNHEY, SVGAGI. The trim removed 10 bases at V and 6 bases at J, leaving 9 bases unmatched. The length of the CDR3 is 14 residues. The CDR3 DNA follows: TGTGCCACCCTCCCGGACAGGCTTAATTCACCCCTCCACTTT. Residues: CATLPDRLNSPLHF.

CDR3 sequence reads: CASKPMYGSTGGGYEQYF. The CDR3 coding sequence is TGTGCCAGCAAGCCCATGTATGGGTCGACAGGGGGCGGGTACGAGCAGTACTTC. The rearrangement uses TRBV6-7 and TRBJ2-7; 10 bases are shared with TRBD1. TRBV6-7 is identified as an open reading frame with a role that is uncertain. The ends lost 7 bases at V and 4 bases at J; junction bases unmatched: 19. The CDR3 spans 18 residues.

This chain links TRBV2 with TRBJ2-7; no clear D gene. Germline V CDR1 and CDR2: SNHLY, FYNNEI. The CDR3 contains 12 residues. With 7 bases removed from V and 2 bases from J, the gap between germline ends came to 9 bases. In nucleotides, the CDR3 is TGTGCCAGCACCCTACAGCCCTACGAGCAGTACTTC. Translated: CASTLQPYEQYF.

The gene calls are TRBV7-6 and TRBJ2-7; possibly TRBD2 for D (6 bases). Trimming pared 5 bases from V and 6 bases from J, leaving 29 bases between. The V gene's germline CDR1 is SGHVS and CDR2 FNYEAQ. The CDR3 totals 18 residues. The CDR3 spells CASSPLINRERLGVEQYF. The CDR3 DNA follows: TGTGCCAGCAGCCCCTTGATAAACCGGGAGCGACTGGGGGTCGAGCAGTACTTC.